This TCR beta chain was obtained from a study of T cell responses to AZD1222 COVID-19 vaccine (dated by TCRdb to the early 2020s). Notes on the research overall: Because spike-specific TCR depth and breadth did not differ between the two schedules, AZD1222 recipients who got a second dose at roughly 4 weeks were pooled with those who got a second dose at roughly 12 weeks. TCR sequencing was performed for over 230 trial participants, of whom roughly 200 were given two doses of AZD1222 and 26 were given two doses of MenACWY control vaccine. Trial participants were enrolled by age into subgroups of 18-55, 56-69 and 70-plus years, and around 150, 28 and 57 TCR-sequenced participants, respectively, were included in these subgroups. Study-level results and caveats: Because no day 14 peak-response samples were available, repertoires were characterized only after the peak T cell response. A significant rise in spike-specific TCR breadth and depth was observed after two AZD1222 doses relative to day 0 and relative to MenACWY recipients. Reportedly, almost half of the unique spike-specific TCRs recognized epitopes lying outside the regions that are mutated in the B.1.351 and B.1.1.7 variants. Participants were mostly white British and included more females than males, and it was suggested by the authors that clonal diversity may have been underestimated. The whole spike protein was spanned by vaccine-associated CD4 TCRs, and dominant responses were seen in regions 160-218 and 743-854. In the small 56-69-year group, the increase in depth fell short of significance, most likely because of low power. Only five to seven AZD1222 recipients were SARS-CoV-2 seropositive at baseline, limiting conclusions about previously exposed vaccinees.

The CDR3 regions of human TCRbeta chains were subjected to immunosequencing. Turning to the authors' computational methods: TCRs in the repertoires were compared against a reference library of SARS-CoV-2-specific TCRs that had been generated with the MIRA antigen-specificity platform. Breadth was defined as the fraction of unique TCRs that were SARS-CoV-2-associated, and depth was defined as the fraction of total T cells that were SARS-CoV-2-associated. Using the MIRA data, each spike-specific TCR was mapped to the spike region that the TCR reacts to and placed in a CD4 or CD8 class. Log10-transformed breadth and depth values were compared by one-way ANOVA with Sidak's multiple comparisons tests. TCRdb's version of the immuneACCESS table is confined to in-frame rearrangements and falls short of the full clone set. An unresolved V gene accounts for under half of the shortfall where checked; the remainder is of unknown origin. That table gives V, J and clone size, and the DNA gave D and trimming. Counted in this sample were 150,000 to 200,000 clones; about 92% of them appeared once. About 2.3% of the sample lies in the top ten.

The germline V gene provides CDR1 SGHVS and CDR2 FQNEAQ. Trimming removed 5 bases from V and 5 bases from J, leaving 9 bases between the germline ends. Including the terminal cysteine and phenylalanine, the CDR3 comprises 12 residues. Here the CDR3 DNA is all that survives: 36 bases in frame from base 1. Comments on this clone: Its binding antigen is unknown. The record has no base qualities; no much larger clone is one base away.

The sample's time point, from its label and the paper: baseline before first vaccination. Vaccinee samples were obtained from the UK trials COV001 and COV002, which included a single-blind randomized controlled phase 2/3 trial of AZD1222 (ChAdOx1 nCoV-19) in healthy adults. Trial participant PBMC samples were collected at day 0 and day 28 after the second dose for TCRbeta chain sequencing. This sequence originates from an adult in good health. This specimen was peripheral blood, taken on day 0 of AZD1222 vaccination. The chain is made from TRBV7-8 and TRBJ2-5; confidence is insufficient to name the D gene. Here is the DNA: TGTGCCAGCAGCCTCGACACTGAGACCCAGTACTTC. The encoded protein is CASSLDTETQYF. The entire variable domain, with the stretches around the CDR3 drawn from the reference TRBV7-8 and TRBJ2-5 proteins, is GAGVSQSPRYKVAKRGQDVALRCDPISGHVSLFWYQQALGQGPEFLTYFQNEAQLDKSGLPSDRFFAERPEGSVSTLKIQRTQQEDSAVYLCASSLDTETQYFGPGTRLLVL.